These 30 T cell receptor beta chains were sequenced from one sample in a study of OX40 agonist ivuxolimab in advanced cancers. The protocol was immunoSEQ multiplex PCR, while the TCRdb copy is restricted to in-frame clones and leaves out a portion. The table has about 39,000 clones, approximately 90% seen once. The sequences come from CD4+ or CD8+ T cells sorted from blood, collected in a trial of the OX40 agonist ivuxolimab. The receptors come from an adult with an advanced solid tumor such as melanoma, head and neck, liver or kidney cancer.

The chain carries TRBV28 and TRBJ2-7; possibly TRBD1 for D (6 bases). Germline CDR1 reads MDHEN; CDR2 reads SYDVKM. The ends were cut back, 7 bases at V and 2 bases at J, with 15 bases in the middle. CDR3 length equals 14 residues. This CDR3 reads CASTLGGSAYEQYF. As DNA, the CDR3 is TGTGCCAGCACTCTAGGGGGATCGGCCTACGAGCAGTACTTC.

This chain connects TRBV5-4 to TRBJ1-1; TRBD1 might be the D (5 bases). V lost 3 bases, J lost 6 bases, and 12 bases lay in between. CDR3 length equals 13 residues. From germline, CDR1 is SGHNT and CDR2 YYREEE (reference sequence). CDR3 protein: CASSWGRDAEAFF. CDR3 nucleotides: TGTGCCAGCAGCTGGGGCAGGGACGCTGAAGCTTTCTTT. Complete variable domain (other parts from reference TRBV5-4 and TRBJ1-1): ETGVTQSPTHLIKTRGQQVTLRCSSQSGHNTVSWYQQALGQGPQFIFQYYREEENGRGNFPPRFSGLQFPNYSSELNVNALELDDSALYLCASSWGRDAEAFFGQGTRLTVV.

The CDR3 DNA reads as TGTGCCAGCAGTTCCGGGACAGATTACAATGAGCAGTTCTTC. Protein product: CASSSGTDYNEQFF. The J gene is TRBJ2-1, the V gene TRBV27, with TRBD1 matching 7 bases. The CDR3 has 14 amino acids. Germline V gene lookup returns CDR1 MNHEY and CDR2 SMNVEV (reference sequence). V lost 4 bases to trimming and J lost 4 bases; unmatched junction nucleotides: 4.

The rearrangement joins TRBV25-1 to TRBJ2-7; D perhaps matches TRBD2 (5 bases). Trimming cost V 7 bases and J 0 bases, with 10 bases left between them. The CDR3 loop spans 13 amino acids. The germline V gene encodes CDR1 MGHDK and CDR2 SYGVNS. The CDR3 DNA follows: TGTGCCAGCACGCGTGGGAGCTCCTACGAGCAGTACTTC. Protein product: CASTRGSSYEQYF.

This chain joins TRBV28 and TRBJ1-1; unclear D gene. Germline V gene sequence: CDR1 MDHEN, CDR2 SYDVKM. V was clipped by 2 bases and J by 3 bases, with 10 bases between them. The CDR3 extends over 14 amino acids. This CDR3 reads CASSLSLADTEAFF. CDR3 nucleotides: TGTGCCAGCAGTTTAAGCTTGGCGGACACTGAAGCTTTCTTT.

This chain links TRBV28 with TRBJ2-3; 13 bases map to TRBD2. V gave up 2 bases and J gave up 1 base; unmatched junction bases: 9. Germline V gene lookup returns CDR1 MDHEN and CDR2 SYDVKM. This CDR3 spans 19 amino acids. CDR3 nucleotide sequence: TGTGCCAGCAGTTTACCCCCCTCTGGACTAGCGGGAGGCACAGATACGCAGTATTTT. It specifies CASSLPPSGLAGGTDTQYF. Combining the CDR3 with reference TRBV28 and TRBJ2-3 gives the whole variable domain DVKVTQSSRYLVKRTGEKVFLECVQDMDHENMFWYRQDPGLGLRLIYFSYDVKMKEKGDIPEGYSVSREKKERFSLILESASTNQTSMYLCASSLPPSGLAGGTDTQYFGPGTRLTVL.

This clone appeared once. DNA of the CDR3: TGTGCCTGGAGTGTCCAGGGAGCCAGCGAGCAGTACTTC. This codes for CAWSVQGASEQYF. The V gene is TRBV30, the J gene TRBJ2-7, with D perhaps TRBD1 or TRBD2 (5 bases each). The CDR3 consists of 13 residues. Between the trimmed V and J ends, which lost 0 bases and 6 bases, there was a span of 12 bases. CDR1 and CDR2 (germline): GTSNPN, SVGIG (reference sequence). Complete variable domain (other parts from reference TRBV30 and TRBJ2-7): SQTIHQWPATLVQPVGSPLSLECTVEGTSNPNLYWYRQAAGRGLQLLFYSVGIGQISSEVPQNLSASRPQDRQFILSSKKLLLSDSGFYLCAWSVQGASEQYFGPGTRLTVT.

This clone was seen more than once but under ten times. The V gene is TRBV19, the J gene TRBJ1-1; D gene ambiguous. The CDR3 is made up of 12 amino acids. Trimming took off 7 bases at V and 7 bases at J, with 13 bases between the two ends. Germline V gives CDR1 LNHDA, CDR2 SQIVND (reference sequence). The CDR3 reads CASMIGQSEAFF. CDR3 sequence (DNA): TGTGCCAGTATGATAGGGCAGAGTGAAGCTTTCTTT.

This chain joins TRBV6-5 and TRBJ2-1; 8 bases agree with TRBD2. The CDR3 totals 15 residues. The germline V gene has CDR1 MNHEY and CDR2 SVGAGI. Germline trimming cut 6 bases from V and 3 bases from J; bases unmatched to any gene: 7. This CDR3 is CASSTGTRDYNEQFF. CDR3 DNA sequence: TGTGCCAGCAGCACCGGGACTAGAGACTACAATGAGCAGTTCTTC.

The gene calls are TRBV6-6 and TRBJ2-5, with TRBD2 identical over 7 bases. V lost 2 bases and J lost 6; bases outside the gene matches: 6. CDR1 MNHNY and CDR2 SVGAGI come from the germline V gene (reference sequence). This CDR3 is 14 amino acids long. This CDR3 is CASSYGGGMKTQYF. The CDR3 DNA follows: TGTGCCAGCAGTTACGGGGGGGGGATGAAGACCCAGTACTTC.

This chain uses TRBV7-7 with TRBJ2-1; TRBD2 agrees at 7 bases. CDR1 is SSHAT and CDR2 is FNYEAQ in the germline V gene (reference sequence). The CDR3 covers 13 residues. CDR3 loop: CGTTSGGNNEQFF. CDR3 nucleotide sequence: TGTGGAACCACCTCGGGGGGTAACAATGAGCAGTTCTTC.

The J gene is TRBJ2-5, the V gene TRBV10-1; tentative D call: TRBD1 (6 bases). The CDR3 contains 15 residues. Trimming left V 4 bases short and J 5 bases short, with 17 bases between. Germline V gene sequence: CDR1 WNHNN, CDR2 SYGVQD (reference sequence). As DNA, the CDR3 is TGCGCCAGCAGTGGCCAGTGGGACACCCCCGAGACCCAGTACTTC. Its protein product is CASSGQWDTPETQYF.

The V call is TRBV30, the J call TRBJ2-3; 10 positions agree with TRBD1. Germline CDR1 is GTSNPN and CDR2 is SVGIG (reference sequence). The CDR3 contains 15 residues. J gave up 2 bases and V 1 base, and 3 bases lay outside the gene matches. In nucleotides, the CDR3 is TGTGCCTGGAGTGAGGGACAGGGGTACACAGATACGCAGTATTTT. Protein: CAWSEGQGYTDTQYF.

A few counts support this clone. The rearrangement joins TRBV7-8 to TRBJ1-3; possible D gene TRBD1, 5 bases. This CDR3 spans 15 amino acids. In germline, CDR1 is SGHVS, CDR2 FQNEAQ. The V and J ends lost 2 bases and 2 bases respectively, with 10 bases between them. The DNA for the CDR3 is TGTGCCAGCAGCTTATCGGGGGGGACTGGAAACACCATATATTTT. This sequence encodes CASSLSGGTGNTIYF.

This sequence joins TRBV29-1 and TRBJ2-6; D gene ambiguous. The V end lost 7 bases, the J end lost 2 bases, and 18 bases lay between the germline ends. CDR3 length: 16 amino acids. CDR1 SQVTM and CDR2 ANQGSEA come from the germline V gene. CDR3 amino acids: CSAEVLVRPGANVLTF. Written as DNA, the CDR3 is TGCAGCGCTGAGGTGTTAGTCCGACCTGGGGCCAACGTCCTGACTTTC.

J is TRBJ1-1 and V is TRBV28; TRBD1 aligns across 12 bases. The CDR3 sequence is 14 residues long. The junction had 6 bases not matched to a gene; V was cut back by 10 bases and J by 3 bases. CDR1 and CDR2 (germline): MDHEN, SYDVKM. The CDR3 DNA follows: TGTGCCACCCGGGACAGGGGGCCGGACACTGAAGCTTTCTTT. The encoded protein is CATRDRGPDTEAFF.

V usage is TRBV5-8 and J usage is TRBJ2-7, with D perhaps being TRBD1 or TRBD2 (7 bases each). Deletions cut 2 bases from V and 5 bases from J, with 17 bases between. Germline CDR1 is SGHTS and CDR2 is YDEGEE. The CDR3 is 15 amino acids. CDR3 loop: CASSLQGRGLDEQYF. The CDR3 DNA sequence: TGTGCCAGCAGCTTACAGGGGAGGGGTTTGGACGAGCAGTACTTC.

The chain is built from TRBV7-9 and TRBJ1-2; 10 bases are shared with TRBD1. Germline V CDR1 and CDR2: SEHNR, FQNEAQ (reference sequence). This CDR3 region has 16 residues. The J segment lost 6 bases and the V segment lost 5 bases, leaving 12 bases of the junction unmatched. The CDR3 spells CASSDSGTGDLDGYTF. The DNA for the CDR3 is TGTGCCAGCAGCGACTCCGGGACAGGGGATCTCGATGGCTACACCTTC.

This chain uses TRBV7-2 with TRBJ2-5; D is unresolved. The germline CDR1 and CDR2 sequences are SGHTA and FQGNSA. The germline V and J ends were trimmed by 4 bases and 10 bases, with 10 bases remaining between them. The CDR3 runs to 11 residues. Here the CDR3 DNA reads TGTGCCAGCAGCTCGGGTTGGGACCAGTACTTC. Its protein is CASSSGWDQYF.

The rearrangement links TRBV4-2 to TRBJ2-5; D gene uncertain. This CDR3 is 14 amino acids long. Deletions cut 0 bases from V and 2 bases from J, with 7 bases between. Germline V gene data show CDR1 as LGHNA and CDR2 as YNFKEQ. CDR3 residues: CASSQDPGQETQYF. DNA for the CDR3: TGTGCCAGCAGCCAAGACCCCGGGCAAGAGACCCAGTACTTC.

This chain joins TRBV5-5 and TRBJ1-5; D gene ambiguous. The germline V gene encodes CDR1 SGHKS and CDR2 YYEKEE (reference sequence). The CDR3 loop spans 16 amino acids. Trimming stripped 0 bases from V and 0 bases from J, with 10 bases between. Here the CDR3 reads CASSLGAETSNQPQHF. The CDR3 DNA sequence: TGTGCCAGCAGCTTGGGGGCAGAAACTAGCAATCAGCCCCAGCATTTT.

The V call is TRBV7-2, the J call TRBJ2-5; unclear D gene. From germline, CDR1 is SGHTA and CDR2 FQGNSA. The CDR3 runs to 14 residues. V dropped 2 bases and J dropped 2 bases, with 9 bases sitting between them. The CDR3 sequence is CASSLFGLQETQYF. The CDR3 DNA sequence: TGTGCCAGCAGCTTATTTGGCCTTCAAGAGACCCAGTACTTC.

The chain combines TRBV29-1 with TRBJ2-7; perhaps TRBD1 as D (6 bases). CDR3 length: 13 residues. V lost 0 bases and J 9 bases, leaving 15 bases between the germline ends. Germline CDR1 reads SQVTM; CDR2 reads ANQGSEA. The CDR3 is CSVEDPQQGVQYF. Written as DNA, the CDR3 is TGCAGCGTTGAAGATCCCCAACAGGGAGTGCAGTACTTC.

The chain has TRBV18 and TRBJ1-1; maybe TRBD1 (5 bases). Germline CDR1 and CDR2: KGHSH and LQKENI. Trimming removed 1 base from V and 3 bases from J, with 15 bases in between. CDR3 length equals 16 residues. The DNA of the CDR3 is TGTGCCAGCTCACCACGGGGGGTCGGACTCTACACTGAAGCTTTCTTT. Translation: CASSPRGVGLYTEAFF.

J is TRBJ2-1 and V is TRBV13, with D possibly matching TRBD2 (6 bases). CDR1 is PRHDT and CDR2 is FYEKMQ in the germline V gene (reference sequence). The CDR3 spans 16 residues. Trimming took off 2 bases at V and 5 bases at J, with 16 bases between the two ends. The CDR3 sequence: CASSLQPGVAHNEQFF. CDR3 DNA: TGTGCCAGCAGCTTACAACCGGGAGTTGCCCACAATGAGCAGTTCTTC.

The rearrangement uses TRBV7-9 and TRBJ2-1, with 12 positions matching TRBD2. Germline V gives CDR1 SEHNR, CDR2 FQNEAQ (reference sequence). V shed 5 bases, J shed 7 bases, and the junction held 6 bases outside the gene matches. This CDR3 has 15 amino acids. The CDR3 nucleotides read TGTGCCAGCAGCAAGGGACTAGCGGGTTATAATGAGCAGTTCTTC. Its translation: CASSKGLAGYNEQFF.

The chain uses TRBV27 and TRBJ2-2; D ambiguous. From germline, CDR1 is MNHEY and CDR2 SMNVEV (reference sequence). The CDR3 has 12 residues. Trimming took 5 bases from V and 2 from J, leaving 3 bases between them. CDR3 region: CASSHNTGELFF. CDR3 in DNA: TGTGCCAGCAGTCATAACACCGGGGAGCTGTTTTTT.

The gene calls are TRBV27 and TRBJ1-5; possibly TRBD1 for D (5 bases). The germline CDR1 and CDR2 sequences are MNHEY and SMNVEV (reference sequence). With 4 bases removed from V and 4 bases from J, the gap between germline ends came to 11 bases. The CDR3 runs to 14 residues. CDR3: CASSYEGPNQPQHF. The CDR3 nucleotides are TGTGCCAGCAGTTATGAGGGGCCAAATCAGCCCCAGCATTTT.

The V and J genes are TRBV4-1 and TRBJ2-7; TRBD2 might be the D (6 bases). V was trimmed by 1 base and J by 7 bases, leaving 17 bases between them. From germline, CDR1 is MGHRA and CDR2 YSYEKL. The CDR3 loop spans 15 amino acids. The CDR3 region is CASSQGFRGGGEQYF. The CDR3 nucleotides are TGCGCCAGCAGCCAAGGGTTCAGAGGTGGAGGGGAGCAGTACTTC.

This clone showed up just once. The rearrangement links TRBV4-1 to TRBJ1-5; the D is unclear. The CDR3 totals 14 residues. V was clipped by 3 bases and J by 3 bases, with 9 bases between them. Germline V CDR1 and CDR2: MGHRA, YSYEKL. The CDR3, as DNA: TGCGCCAGCAGCCACCCCGGCGACAATCAGCCCCAGCATTTT. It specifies CASSHPGDNQPQHF.